This T cell receptor beta chain was recorded in a study of beta chain features in type 1 diabetes. In germline, CDR1 is SGHTA, CDR2 FQGNSA. The CDR3 is made up of 15 amino acids. Trimming took 4 bases from V and 4 from J, leaving 16 bases between them. Reverse transcription of all isolated RNA meant that expressed TCRB transcripts were sequenced. The method was immunoSEQ multiplex PCR; TCRdb's version includes in-frame clones alone and lacks a portion of them. The sample has under 90,000 clones; about 32% are singletons. Overall study findings and caveats: At VDJ recombination sites, type 1 diabetes patients had fewer insertions and more deleted nucleotides. The naive, central memory and Treg TCRB repertoires looked more alike in patients than they did in healthy donors.

As regards this clone: Antigen specificity is unknown.

Source material: stem cell memory CD4+ T cells from blood. The chain couples TRBV7-2 to TRBJ1-2, with a possible D match to TRBD1 (6 bases). The receptor was isolated from a young woman in good health. The CDR3, as DNA: TGTGCCAGCAGCTATACAGGGAGTGGAAGCTATGGCTACACCTTC. Residues: CASSYTGSGSYGYTF.